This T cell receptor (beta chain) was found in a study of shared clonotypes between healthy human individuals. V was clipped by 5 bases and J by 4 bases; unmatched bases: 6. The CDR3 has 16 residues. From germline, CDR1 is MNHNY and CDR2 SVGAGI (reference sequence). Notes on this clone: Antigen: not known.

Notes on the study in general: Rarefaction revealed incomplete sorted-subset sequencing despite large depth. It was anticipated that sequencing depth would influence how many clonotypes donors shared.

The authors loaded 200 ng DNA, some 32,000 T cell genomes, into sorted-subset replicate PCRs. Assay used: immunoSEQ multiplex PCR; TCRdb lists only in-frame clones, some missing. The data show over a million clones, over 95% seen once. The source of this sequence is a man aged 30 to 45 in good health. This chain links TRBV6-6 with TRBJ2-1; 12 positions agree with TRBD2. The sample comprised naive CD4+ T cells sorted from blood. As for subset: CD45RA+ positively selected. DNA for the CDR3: TGTGCCAGCAGTCCGGGACTAGCGGGTGGATACAATGAGCAGTTCTTC. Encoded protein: CASSPGLAGGYNEQFF.